This TCR beta chain was retrieved from a study of blood T cell repertoires in COVID-19. Method: immunoSEQ multiplex PCR; TCRdb's copy keeps in-frame clones and lacks some. The sample has about 210,000 clones, around 90% seen once. CDR3 length: 16 residues. The V gene end was trimmed by 0 bases and the J gene end by 3 bases; junction bases not matched to a gene: 6. The V call is TRBV23-1, the J call TRBJ2-7, with 9 positions matching TRBD1. TRBV23-1 is an ORF; its function is uncertain. The source material was peripheral blood. The clonotype was recovered from a man younger than 35 with active or convalescent COVID-19. CDR3 in amino acids: CASSQSLRDRDYEQYF. The CDR3 nucleotides are TGCGCCAGCAGTCAATCGTTAAGGGACAGGGACTACGAGCAGTACTTC.